This T cell receptor beta chain originates from a study of blood T cell repertoires in COVID-19 (dated by TCRdb to about 2020). Turning to the overall study: The collaborator samples originated in the United States, Italy and Spain and spanned the acute and convalescent phases of COVID-19. The prospective study material was composed of cDNA or gDNA derived from T cells, B-cell-depleted T cells, or PBMCs. Deeply sampled blood TCRbeta repertoires from subjects exposed to, actively infected with, or recovered from COVID-19 were included in the dataset. The repertoires were released in a freely available public database meant as a resource for research on the immune response to SARS-CoV-2. Samples were obtained from the ongoing ImmuneRACE study (first 160 participants) and from approximately 1,200 subjects provided by 6 global collaborators. A de-identified subject ID, COVID-19 status, age in years and sex were almost always included in the sample metadata. Where HLA class I and class II types were available, the types were taken from metadata supplied by the sample provider, not from assay-based typing. The study at large found these results: The amount of clinical and demographic metadata varied by source and participant and was provided uncurated.

Enrolling through a virtual design, the prospective study's participants ranged in age from roughly 18 to 95 years and lived across roughly 24 United States geographic areas. In the prospective study, participants were assigned to cohorts based on the clinical history participants reported in a screening survey and a study questionnaire. ImmuneRACE Cohort 3 recovered participants were defined by two consecutive negative NP/OP PCR tests, healthcare professional clearance, or symptom resolution. In the prospective study, mobile phlebotomists collected whole blood, serum and a nasopharyngeal or oropharyngeal swab from each participant. Additional blood draws and questionnaires over an approximately 2-month period could optionally be provided by prospective study participants. Before DNA extraction, blood samples from the prospective study were shipped at room temperature or frozen. Turning to this clone: The target of this receptor is not known. Base-call qualities are not available, and no considerably larger clone is one nucleotide away.

The CDR3 runs 15 residues from the cysteine to the phenylalanine. The only DNA kept is the CDR3, 45 bases in frame from the first base. After removal of 6 bases from V and 4 bases from J, the junction retains 9 bases not matched to a gene. The germline V gene (reference sequence) yields PRHDT for CDR1 and FYEKMQ for CDR2. TCRbeta CDR3 regions were amplified from genomic DNA by means of the immunoSEQ Assay, a bias-controlled multiplex PCR. Per the source publication's procedure: The number of nucleated cells in each sample was estimated from the amplification of reference gene primers within the assay. To quantify the absolute abundance of each unique TCRbeta CDR3 rearrangement, sequence reads were collapsed and filtered. For each sample, productive Simpson clonality was calculated by taking the square root of Simpson's diversity index across productive rearrangements. The source is immuneACCESS, and TCRdb retained only in-frame sequences with V and J called. Part of the clones is not carried over; for the studies checked, unresolved V genes explain less than half of this, and the remainder is unexplained. Clone size and the V and J calls come from that table; the DNA yielded D and trimming. For this sample the table gives hundreds of thousands of clones, of which about 91% were detected only once. The leading ten clones occupy 8.9% of the sample.

The rearranged chain carries TRBV13 and TRBJ2-5; TRBD2 lines up with 9 middle nucleotides. This TCR was sampled from a woman in her late teens or twenties who had recovered from COVID-19. The material sequenced was PBMCs or T cells enriched from blood (not recorded which). The CDR3 here reads CASSFERGDLETQYF. The sequenced DNA is TGTGCCAGCAGTTTCGAGCGGGGGGACCTAGAGACCCAGTACTTC.